These 17 T cell receptor beta chains were all obtained from the same sample, sequenced in a study of blood T cell repertoires in COVID-19. The data were produced by immunoSEQ multiplex PCR, yet TCRdb's version contains in-frame clones alone and is incomplete. The sample lists just over 80,000 clones, around 89% occurring once. The source material was PBMCs or T cells enriched from blood (not recorded which). The receptors stem from a woman between 50 and 59 years old with acute COVID-19.

This sequence joins TRBV5-5 and TRBJ1-1; a weak D match, TRBD1 (5 bases). Germline CDR1 reads SGHKS; CDR2 reads YYEKEE (reference sequence). V lost 0 bases, J lost 1 base, and 19 bases lay in between. The CDR3 is 18 amino acids. The CDR3 reads CASSLGRTSLTRNTEAFF. The CDR3 nucleotides read TGTGCCAGCAGCTTGGGCAGGACAAGCTTAACACGGAACACTGAAGCTTTCTTT.

This clone was counted once. This rearrangement joins TRBV4-3 to TRBJ1-2; 7 bases agree with TRBD1. This CDR3 has 16 residues. Germline V lookup: CDR1 LGHNA, CDR2 YSLEER. V gave up 0 bases and J gave up 7 bases; unmatched junction bases: 11. The CDR3 sequence: CASSQDLRGGYGGYTF. In nucleotides, the CDR3 is TGCGCCAGCAGCCAAGATCTTAGAGGGGGCTATGGTGGCTACACCTTC.

The chain combines TRBV6-5 with TRBJ1-5; D gene unclear. Trimming removed 6 bases at V and 16 bases at J, with 16 bases between. This CDR3 contains 11 residues. The germline V gene encodes CDR1 MNHEY and CDR2 SVGAGI. Here the CDR3 DNA reads TGTGCCAGCAGCCGAGTCATGATCTCACATTTT. Its translation is CASSRVMISHF.

The chain couples TRBV6-1 to TRBJ2-7; 8 nucleotides match TRBD1. Germline assignment: CDR1 MNHNS and CDR2 SASEGT. The CDR3 sequence is 15 residues long. V was pared by 2 bases and J by 6 bases, with 9 bases of the junction left unmatched. In DNA form, the CDR3 reads TGTGCCAGCAGTGAACTCGGGACAGGAGGTGGCGAGCAGTACTTC. As protein: CASSELGTGGGEQYF.

The chain is built from TRBV24-1 and TRBJ2-1; 11 bases agree with TRBD2. V lost 4 bases, J lost 4 bases, and 5 bases stayed unmatched. This CDR3 spans 16 amino acids. Germline V gives CDR1 KGHDR, CDR2 SFDVKD. This chain's CDR3 is CATSDPLAGAYNEQFF. The CDR3 region has the DNA TGTGCCACCAGTGACCCACTAGCGGGGGCGTACAATGAGCAGTTCTTC.

The chain uses TRBV30 and TRBJ1-3; no reliable D call. The germline V gene encodes CDR1 GTSNPN and CDR2 SVGIG (reference sequence). CDR3 length: 14 residues. V lost 1 base, J lost 0 bases, and 7 bases lay in between. CDR3 in amino acids: CAWSDGSSGNTIYF. DNA for the CDR3: TGTGCCTGGAGTGACGGGAGCTCTGGAAACACCATATATTTT.

The chain carries TRBV21-1 and TRBJ1-4; TRBD1, the table's D call, was not compared with the DNA. TRBV21-1 is a documented pseudogene. The CDR3 extends over 19 amino acids. This chain's CDR3 is CASSYPGQGPLGTNEKLFF. The CDR3 DNA sequence: TGTGCCAGCAGCTATCCGGGACAGGGACCCTTAGGAACTAATGAAAAACTGTTTTTT.

The V and J genes are TRBV11-3 and TRBJ2-5; the D gene is possibly TRBD2 (6 bases). The CDR3 sequence is 12 residues long. Between the trimmed V and J ends, which lost 5 bases and 5 bases, there was a span of 9 bases. The germline gives CDR1 SGHNT, CDR2 YENEEA. The chain's CDR3 is CASSPGRETQYF. The CDR3 DNA is TGTGCCAGCAGCCCAGGGAGGGAGACCCAGTACTTC.

The V call is TRBV30, the J call TRBJ2-2; 9 nucleotides agree with TRBD2. The CDR3 has 15 amino acids. CDR1 is GTSNPN, CDR2 SVGIG, per germline (reference sequence). The V segment lost 4 bases and the J segment 2 bases; nucleotides outside the gene matches: 5. Written as DNA, the CDR3 is TGTGCCTGGATCTGGCGGGAGGGAAACACCGGGGAGCTGTTTTTT. Translated: CAWIWREGNTGELFF. The entire variable domain, with the rest obtained from reference TRBV30 and TRBJ2-2, is as follows: SQTIHQWPATLVQPVGSPLSLECTVEGTSNPNLYWYRQAAGRGLQLLFYSVGIGQISSEVPQNLSASRPQDRQFILSSKKLLLSDSGFYLCAWIWREGNTGELFFGEGSRLTVL.

V usage is TRBV6-5 and J usage is TRBJ1-4, with 7 nucleotides matching TRBD1. Trimming cost V 5 bases and J 6 bases; bases outside gene matches: 9. The CDR3 covers 15 residues. The germline V gene has CDR1 MNHEY and CDR2 SVGAGI. The CDR3 region has the DNA TGTGCCAGCAGTCAAATACAGGGGTTAGATGAAAAACTGTTTTTT. Translation: CASSQIQGLDEKLFF.

The chain has TRBV30 and TRBJ1-1, with a possible D match to TRBD1 (6 bases). V gave up 6 bases and J gave up 2 bases, with 13 bases separating them. CDR3 length: 13 amino acids. Germline-derived CDR1 and CDR2 are GTSNPN and SVGIG (reference sequence). The CDR3 DNA follows: TGTGCCTGCCAATTGGGGACAAACACTGAAGCTTTCTTT. It codes for CACQLGTNTEAFF.

This clone was observed once. The genes are TRBV4-3 and TRBJ1-1; TRBD1 matches 10 bases. CDR3 size: 16 residues. The junction had 14 bases not matched to a gene; V was cut back by 9 bases and J by 4 bases. Germline CDR1 LGHNA, CDR2 YSLEER. The DNA of the CDR3 is TGCGCCAGTAATACCGGGACAGGGGTTGTAGGCACTGAAGCTTTCTTT. Residues: CASNTGTGVVGTEAFF.

This chain connects TRBV29-1 to TRBJ1-1; D ambiguous. The CDR3 sequence is 16 residues long. V was shortened by 0 bases and J by 0 bases, with 14 bases between the two germline ends. CDR1 is SQVTM and CDR2 is ANQGSEA in the germline V gene. CDR3 DNA: TGCAGCGTTGAAGAGGTTGGCCGTGCAATGAACACTGAAGCTTTCTTT. This codes for CSVEEVGRAMNTEAFF.

This clone was seen a few times. The chain is built from TRBV7-8 and TRBJ1-1, with a possible D match to TRBD1 (5 bases). Germline values: CDR1 SGHVS, CDR2 FQNEAQ. Trimming took 0 bases from V and 3 from J, leaving 14 bases between them. This CDR3 is 16 amino acids long. This CDR3 is CASSLAVGGWDTEAFF. The CDR3 DNA follows: TGTGCCAGCAGCTTAGCTGTCGGGGGGTGGGACACTGAAGCTTTCTTT. Based on the CDR3 plus reference TRBV7-8 and TRBJ1-1, the full variable domain is GAGVSQSPRYKVAKRGQDVALRCDPISGHVSLFWYQQALGQGPEFLTYFQNEAQLDKSGLPSDRFFAERPEGSVSTLKIQRTQQEDSAVYLCASSLAVGGWDTEAFFGQGTRLTVV.

V gene TRBV18 combines with J gene TRBJ1-1; D is perhaps TRBD1 (5 bases). This CDR3 has 16 amino acids. Germline values: CDR1 KGHSH, CDR2 LQKENI. The ends were cut back, 2 bases at V and 0 bases at J, with 13 bases in the middle. The CDR3 region has the DNA TGTGCCAGCTCACCAATTGTGAAGGGGCTGAACACTGAAGCTTTCTTT. Translated, it gives CASSPIVKGLNTEAFF.

The chain joins TRBV12-5 to TRBJ1-3; D call uncertain. Deletions cut 6 bases from V and 0 bases from J, with 12 bases between. The CDR3 length is 15 residues. The germline gives CDR1 LGHNT, CDR2 FRNRAP. CDR3 DNA: TGTGCTAGTGGGAATGGAGTGAGCTCTGGAAACACCATATATTTT. This gives the protein CASGNGVSSGNTIYF. Full variable domain (rest looked up from reference TRBV12-5 and TRBJ1-3): DARVTQTPRHKVTEMGQEVTMRCQPILGHNTVFWYRQTMMQGLELLAYFRNRAPLDDSGMPKDRFSAEMPDATLATLKIQPSEPRDSAVYFCASGNGVSSGNTIYFGEGSWLTVV.

This chain joins TRBV5-6 and TRBJ1-5; TRBD1 is a possible D gene (5 bases). Germline CDR1 and CDR2: SGHDT and YYEEEE. The V and J ends lost 3 bases and 3 bases respectively, with 13 bases between them. The CDR3 loop spans 15 amino acids. CDR3 coding DNA: TGTGCCAGCAGCTCGTGGGGACTGAACAATCAGCCCCAGCATTTT. Residues: CASSSWGLNNQPQHF.